This T cell receptor beta chain was captured by sequencing in a study of cytomegalovirus exposure and HLA in healthy donors. Use of 60 Vbeta and 13 Jbeta primers characterized the PCR. Some clones are missing from TCRdb's copy, which holds only in-frame ones; the method was immunoSEQ multiplex PCR. Found here are over 85,000 clones, 60% to 85% of them singletons; the top ten hold about 3.2%. Per the germline V gene, CDR1 is SGHRS and CDR2 is YFSETQ. The CDR3 runs 14 residues. After removal of 4 bases from V and 4 bases from J, the junction contained 7 bases not matched to a gene. Study-wide results and limits: Listed as cytomegalovirus-associated were 150 or so TCR beta chains. The authors later linked a missense DCLRE1C variant to TCR beta V- and J-gene trimming.

About this clone itself: Its antigen is undetermined.

Sequencing was performed on PBMCs. The rearrangement uses TRBV5-1 and TRBJ1-1, with 7 bases identical to TRBD1. This clonotype was obtained from a woman aged 55-69 years in good health and CMV-seropositive. The CDR3 sequence is CASSVGQTFTEAFF. For the CDR3, the DNA is TGCGCCAGCAGCGTGGGACAGACCTTCACTGAAGCTTTCTTT.